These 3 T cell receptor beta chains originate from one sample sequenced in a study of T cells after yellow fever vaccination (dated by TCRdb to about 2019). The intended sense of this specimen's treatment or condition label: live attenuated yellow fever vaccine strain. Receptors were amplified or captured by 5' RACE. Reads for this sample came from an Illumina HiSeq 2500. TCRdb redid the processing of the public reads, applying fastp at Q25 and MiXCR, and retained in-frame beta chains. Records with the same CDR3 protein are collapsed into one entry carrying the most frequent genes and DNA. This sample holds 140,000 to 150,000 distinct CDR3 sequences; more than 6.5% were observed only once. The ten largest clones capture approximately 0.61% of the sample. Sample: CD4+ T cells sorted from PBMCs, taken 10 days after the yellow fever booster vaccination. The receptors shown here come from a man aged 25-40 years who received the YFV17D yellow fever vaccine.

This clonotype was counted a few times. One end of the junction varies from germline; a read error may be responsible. The CDR3 DNA follows: TGTGCTAGCAGCTTAGAGGAGGCCGGTGAGCAGTTCTTC. Its protein product is CASSLEEAGEQFF. This sequence joins TRBV7-7 and TRBJ2-1; TRBD2 is a possible D gene (5 bases). This CDR3 has 13 residues. Germline V gives CDR1 SSHAT, CDR2 FNYEAQ (reference sequence).

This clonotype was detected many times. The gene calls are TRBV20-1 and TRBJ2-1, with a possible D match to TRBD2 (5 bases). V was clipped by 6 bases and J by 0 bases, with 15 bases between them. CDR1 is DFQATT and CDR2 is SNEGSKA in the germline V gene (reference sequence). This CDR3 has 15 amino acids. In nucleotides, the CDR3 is TGCAGTGCCTATGGACTGCTCAGCTCCTACAATGAGCAGTTCTTC. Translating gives CSAYGLLSSYNEQFF.

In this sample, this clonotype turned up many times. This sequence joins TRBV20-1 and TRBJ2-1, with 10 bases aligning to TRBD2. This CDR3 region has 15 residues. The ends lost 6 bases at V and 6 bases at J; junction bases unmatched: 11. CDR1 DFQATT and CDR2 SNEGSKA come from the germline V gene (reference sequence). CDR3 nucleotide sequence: TGCAGTGCCCAGAGGAGCGGGAGGGCCTTCAATGAGCAGTTCTTC. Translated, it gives CSAQRSGRAFNEQFF.